This is a list of T cell receptor beta chains from one sample in a study of cytomegalovirus exposure and HLA in healthy donors. Profiled with immunoSEQ multiplex PCR; TCRdb holds only in-frame clones, not every one. The sample shows under 150,000 clones, roughly 80% of them seen only once. Specimen: PBMCs. The receptors here all came from a woman aged 50 to 65 in good health and CMV-seropositive. Each CDR3 is given with its conserved first and last residue. D genes are given only for firm matches. Not every row has a clone size; where given, it reads once, few, many or a size class.

size: .; J: TRBJ1-2; D: TRBD1; V: TRBV30; length: 18; CDR3: CAWSRDRANTGFAYGYTF; DNA: TGTGCCTGGAGTAGGGACAGGGCTAATACAGGTTTTGCCTATGGCTACACCTTC
size: .; J: TRBJ1-3; D: .; V: TRBV28; length: 13; CDR3: CASERRSGNTIYF; DNA: TGTGCCAGCGAGCGCCGCTCTGGAAACACCATATATTTT
size: .; J: TRBJ1-1; D: .; V: TRBV7-8; length: 14; CDR3: CASSSFAGNTEAFF; DNA: TGTGCCAGCAGCTCCTTCGCGGGGAACACTGAAGCTTTCTTT
size: .; J: TRBJ2-2; D: TRBD1; V: TRBV9; length: 17; CDR3: CASSVEAGGFYTGELFF; DNA: TGTGCCAGCAGCGTAGAGGCAGGGGGCTTTTACACCGGGGAGCTGTTTTTT
size: .; J: TRBJ2-7; D: .; V: TRBV6-4; length: 15; CDR3: CASSVSGTNSYEQYF; DNA: TGTGCCAGCAGTGTCTCCGGGACAAACTCCTACGAGCAGTACTTC
size: few; J: TRBJ1-4; D: .; V: TRBV29-1; length: 13; CDR3: CSVEFVGGEKLFF; DNA: TGCAGCGTTGAATTCGTGGGAGGTGAAAAACTGTTTTTT
size: .; J: TRBJ2-1; D: .; V: TRBV27; length: 14; CDR3: CASNAGSSYNEQFF; DNA: TGTGCCAGCAATGCGGGGAGCTCCTACAATGAGCAGTTCTTC
size: .; J: TRBJ2-1; D: .; V: TRBV7-2; length: 14; CDR3: CASTWSGYYNEQFF; DNA: TGTGCCAGCACGTGGTCGGGGTACTACAATGAGCAGTTCTTC
size: .; J: TRBJ1-5; D: TRBD1; V: TRBV7-2; length: 15; CDR3: CASSRQGALDQPQHF; DNA: TGTGCCAGCAGCCGACAGGGGGCGCTTGATCAGCCCCAGCATTTT
size: .; J: TRBJ1-1; D: .; V: TRBV6-5; length: 13; CDR3: CASARQENTEAFF; DNA: TGTGCCAGCGCTAGACAGGAGAACACTGAAGCTTTCTTT
size: .; J: TRBJ1-5; D: .; V: TRBV6-5; length: 14; CDR3: CASSYYQGGQPQHF; DNA: TGTGCCAGCAGTTACTACCAGGGAGGTCAGCCCCAGCATTTT
size: .; J: TRBJ2-7; D: TRBD1; V: TRBV19; length: 14; CDR3: CASSRNRGLYEQYF; DNA: TGTGCCAGTAGCCGAAACAGGGGGCTCTACGAGCAGTACTTC
size: .; J: TRBJ2-3; D: .; V: TRBV5-1; length: 16; CDR3: CASSPPGGPFTDTQYF; DNA: TGCGCCAGCAGCCCTCCTGGGGGCCCCTTCACAGATACGCAGTATTTT
size: .; J: TRBJ1-2; D: TRBD1; V: TRBV6-5; length: 13; CDR3: CATINRGSYGYTF; DNA: TGTGCCACGATCAACAGGGGTTCCTATGGCTACACCTTC
size: few; J: TRBJ2-5; D: TRBD1; V: TRBV19; length: 12; CDR3: CATGDRGETQYF; DNA: TGTGCCACCGGGGACAGGGGAGAGACCCAGTACTTC
size: few; J: TRBJ1-2; D: TRBD1; V: TRBV4-2; length: 14; CDR3: CASSQLTGGKGYTF; DNA: TGTGCCAGCAGCCAATTGACAGGGGGAAAAGGCTACACCTTC
size: .; J: TRBJ2-5; D: .; V: TRBV28; length: 11; CDR3: CATLVTETQYF; DNA: TGTGCCACCCTAGTGACGGAGACCCAGTACTTC
size: .; J: TRBJ2-3; D: TRBD2; V: TRBV4-2; length: 14; CDR3: CASRSGKLTDTQYF; DNA: TGTGCCAGCAGAAGCGGGAAACTCACAGATACGCAGTATTTT
size: .; J: TRBJ1-3; D: TRBD1; V: TRBV5-6; length: 17; CDR3: CASSSPSWTGAGNTIYF; DNA: TGTGCCAGCAGTTCACCTTCTTGGACAGGAGCTGGAAACACCATATATTTT
size: .; J: TRBJ1-4; D: TRBD1; V: TRBV9; length: 14; CDR3: CASSQGGTNEKLFF; DNA: TGTGCCAGCAGCCAGGGGGGCACTAATGAAAAACTGTTTTTT
size: .; J: TRBJ1-6; D: .; V: TRBV9; length: 16; CDR3: CASSPRFGSYNSPLHF; DNA: TGTGCCAGCAGCCCCCGGTTCGGGTCCTATAATTCACCCCTCCACTTT
size: .; J: TRBJ2-3; D: .; V: TRBV15; length: 12; CDR3: CATRLTGVTQYF; DNA: TGTGCCACCAGACTTACGGGGGTTACGCAGTATTTT
size: once; J: TRBJ1-3; D: .; V: TRBV6-1; length: 15; CDR3: CASTGGGTSGNTIYF; DNA: TGTGCCAGCACCGGAGGAGGGACCTCTGGAAACACCATATATTTT
size: .; J: TRBJ1-5; D: .; V: TRBV19; length: 13; CDR3: CASSMVRYQPQHF; DNA: TGTGCCAGTAGTATGGTTCGGTATCAGCCCCAGCATTTT
size: .; J: TRBJ2-3; D: .; V: TRBV2; length: 12; CDR3: CASSGGTDTQYF; DNA: TGTGCCAGCAGTGGAGGGACAGATACGCAGTATTTT
size: .; J: TRBJ1-1; D: .; V: TRBV9; length: 13; CDR3: CASSGGGNTEAFF; DNA: TGTGCCAGCAGCGGAGGGGGGAACACTGAAGCTTTCTTT
size: .; J: TRBJ1-3; D: .; V: TRBV28; length: 16; CDR3: CASSSTPGKAGNTIYF; DNA: TGTGCCAGCAGTTCCACCCCCGGGAAGGCTGGAAACACCATATATTTT
size: .; J: TRBJ2-3; D: .; V: TRBV5-1; length: 12; CDR3: CASSSGTDTQYF; DNA: TGCGCCAGCAGCTCAGGGACAGATACGCAGTATTTT
size: .; J: TRBJ1-2; D: .; V: TRBV30; length: 14; CDR3: CACPAGAANYGYTF; DNA: TGTGCCTGCCCGGCGGGGGCGGCGAACTATGGCTACACCTTC
size: .; J: TRBJ2-2; D: TRBD1; V: TRBV5-1; length: 16; CDR3: CASSLVGQGNTGELFF; DNA: TGCGCCAGCAGCTTGGTGGGACAGGGTAACACCGGGGAGCTGTTTTTT
size: .; J: TRBJ2-2; D: .; V: TRBV5-4; length: 14; CDR3: CASSSPHRDGELFF; DNA: TGTGCCAGCAGCTCCCCCCACAGGGACGGGGAGCTGTTTTTT
size: few; J: TRBJ2-5; D: TRBD1; V: TRBV27; length: 15; CDR3: CASSRTGRGQETQYF; DNA: TGTGCCAGCAGTAGGACAGGCCGGGGACAAGAGACCCAGTACTTC
size: .; J: TRBJ1-5; D: .; V: TRBV2; length: 14; CDR3: CASRGRLSNQPQHF; DNA: TGTGCCAGCAGGGGGCGTTTGAGCAATCAGCCCCAGCATTTT
size: .; J: TRBJ2-3; D: TRBD2; V: TRBV27; length: 18; CDR3: CASSLIASGGPLPDTQYF; DNA: TGTGCCAGCAGTTTAATCGCTAGCGGGGGGCCTTTACCAGATACGCAGTATTTT
size: .; J: TRBJ2-5; D: TRBD2; V: TRBV4-1; length: 21; CDR3: CASSQDINLASGGSAWKTQYF; DNA: TGCGCCAGCAGCCAAGATATTAACTTGGCTAGCGGGGGCTCCGCATGGAAGACCCAGTACTTC
size: .; J: TRBJ1-5; D: .; V: TRBV6-1; length: 18; CDR3: CASSAMTEGLNSNQPQHF; DNA: TGTGCCAGCAGTGCTATGACAGAGGGACTGAATAGCAATCAGCCCCAGCATTTT
size: .; J: TRBJ1-3; D: .; V: TRBV25-1; length: 13; CDR3: CASMGGPGNTIYF; DNA: TGTGCCTCTATGGGGGGTCCTGGAAACACCATATATTTT
size: .; J: TRBJ2-2; D: TRBD1; V: TRBV28; length: 19; CDR3: CASSGRLGQGGRHTGELFF; DNA: TGTGCCAGCAGTGGTCGATTGGGACAGGGAGGACGTCACACCGGGGAGCTGTTTTTT
size: .; J: TRBJ2-3; D: .; V: TRBV27; length: 14; CDR3: CASSLGRPADTQYF; DNA: TGTGCCAGCAGTTTAGGCAGGCCCGCGGATACGCAGTATTTT
size: .; J: TRBJ1-4; D: TRBD1; V: TRBV2; length: 16; CDR3: CASRLDRVGSREKLFF; DNA: TGTGCCAGCAGGCTGGACAGGGTTGGGTCCAGGGAAAAACTGTTTTTT
size: .; J: TRBJ2-7; D: TRBD1; V: TRBV27; length: 16; CDR3: CASSYSTGERSYEQYF; DNA: TGTGCCAGCAGTTACTCGACAGGGGAGCGCTCCTACGAGCAGTACTTC
size: .; J: TRBJ2-3; D: .; V: TRBV28; length: 14; CDR3: CASSPGQITDTQYF; DNA: TGTGCCAGCAGTCCGGGTCAGATCACAGATACGCAGTATTTT
size: .; J: TRBJ2-3; D: TRBD2; V: TRBV28; length: 16; CDR3: CASSGLGRGDTDTQYF; DNA: TGTGCCAGCAGTGGCCTGGGGCGGGGGGACACAGATACGCAGTATTTT
size: .; J: TRBJ1-5; D: TRBD1; V: TRBV23-1; length: 19; CDR3: CASSQSPPRTGPSNQPQHF; DNA: TGCGCCAGCAGTCAATCGCCCCCCCGGACAGGGCCGAGCAATCAGCCCCAGCATTTT
size: .; J: TRBJ1-1; D: .; V: TRBV6-6; length: 11; CDR3: CASIYQGEAFF; DNA: TGTGCCAGCATTTACCAGGGGGAAGCTTTCTTT
size: .; J: TRBJ2-3; D: .; V: TRBV5-1; length: 15; CDR3: CASSPAGTSTDTQYF; DNA: TGCGCCAGCAGCCCCGCGGGTACCTCAACAGATACGCAGTATTTT
size: .; J: TRBJ1-5; D: .; V: TRBV6-5; length: 13; CDR3: CASNLDGGQPQHF; DNA: TGTGCCAGCAACCTGGACGGGGGTCAGCCCCAGCATTTT
size: .; J: TRBJ2-6; D: .; V: TRBV4-2; length: 19; CDR3: CASSPLGRAETSGANVLTF; DNA: TGTGCCAGCAGCCCTCTCGGCAGGGCCGAAACCTCTGGGGCCAACGTCCTGACTTTC
size: .; J: TRBJ1-1; D: .; V: TRBV7-9; length: 17; CDR3: CASSPIGPRGLNTEAFF; DNA: TGTGCCAGCAGCCCTATAGGGCCCCGGGGACTTAACACTGAAGCTTTCTTT
size: .; J: TRBJ1-4; D: .; V: TRBV28; length: 16; CDR3: CASSSGSSETNEKLFF; DNA: TGTGCCAGCAGTTCGGGGTCGTCTGAGACTAATGAAAAACTGTTTTTT
size: .; J: TRBJ1-1; D: TRBD1; V: TRBV6-5; length: 14; CDR3: CASSRTGGDTEAFF; DNA: TGTGCCAGCAGCCGTACAGGGGGTGACACTGAAGCTTTCTTT
size: once; J: TRBJ1-1; D: .; V: TRBV7-9; length: 16; CDR3: CASSSGQLGLIAEAFF; DNA: TGTGCCAGCAGCTCAGGACAGTTGGGCTTAATCGCTGAAGCTTTCTTT
size: .; J: TRBJ1-3; D: .; V: TRBV27; length: 14; CDR3: CASSFRGMGNTIYF; DNA: TGTGCCAGCAGTTTCCGGGGTATGGGAAACACCATATATTTT
size: .; J: TRBJ1-2; D: TRBD1; V: TRBV5-1; length: 16; CDR3: CASSEGTGYGFYGYTF; DNA: TGCGCCAGCAGCGAGGGGACAGGGTACGGATTCTATGGCTACACCTTC
size: .; J: TRBJ1-1; D: TRBD1; V: TRBV28; length: 14; CDR3: CASRPTGERTEAFF; DNA: TGTGCCAGCAGACCTACAGGGGAGAGAACTGAAGCTTTCTTT
size: .; J: TRBJ2-2; D: TRBD1; V: TRBV11-3; length: 17; CDR3: CASSPGTGQGSTGELFF; DNA: TGTGCCAGCAGCCCGGGAACCGGACAGGGGAGCACCGGGGAGCTGTTTTTT
size: .; J: TRBJ2-1; D: TRBD2; V: TRBV7-9; length: 16; CDR3: CASSLRASGVRNEQFF; DNA: TGTGCCAGCAGCTTGCGGGCTAGCGGGGTAAGGAATGAGCAGTTCTTC